This T cell receptor (beta chain) was profiled in a study of T cell responses to AZD1222 COVID-19 vaccine. Study overall: Samples with a second dose at about 4 or about 12 weeks were pooled together.

Produced via immunoSEQ multiplex PCR; TCRdb's table is partial and in-frame only. This table holds about 140,000 clones, roughly 90% found once. Overall study findings and caveats: Most donors were white British and more were female, and clonal diversity was possibly underestimated.

Notes on this clone: Antigen unknown.

The CDR3 contains 16 residues. Unmatched junction bases numbered 11, after V lost 4 bases and J lost 7 bases. Germline V gene lookup returns CDR1 SGHAT and CDR2 FQNNGV. The material was peripheral blood, obtained on day 0 of AZD1222 vaccination. This TCR came from an adult in good health. The chain carries TRBV11-2 and TRBJ1-4; TRBD1 aligns across 8 bases. Written as DNA, the CDR3 is TGTGCCAGCAGCTCAGACAGGGGTCGCGTCGCTGAAAAACTGTTTTTT. It yields the protein CASSSDRGRVAEKLFF.